Below, 2 T cell receptor beta chains from the same sample are listed, as sequenced in a study of blood T cell repertoires in COVID-19. TCRdb's copy holds only in-frame clones and misses some; the assay was immunoSEQ multiplex PCR. The table records about 150,000 clones, 82% of them present only once. The sample was peripheral blood. These receptors all come from a human donor with acute or convalescent COVID-19. The donor label of this sample is uncertain.

CDR3 in amino acids: CASSLRDTPRYGYTF. DNA of the CDR3: TGTGCCAGTTCCCTACGGGACACTCCTAGATATGGCTACACCTTC. V is TRBV19 and J is TRBJ1-2; D is perhaps TRBD1 (6 bases). V was pared by 8 bases and J by 5 bases, with 21 bases between. From germline, CDR1 is LNHDA and CDR2 SQIVND (reference sequence). The CDR3 consists of 15 residues.

The chain combines TRBV7-2 with TRBJ2-2, with 11 bases aligning to TRBD2. The germline V gene has CDR1 SGHTA and CDR2 FQGNSA. The CDR3 is made up of 16 amino acids. V shed 3 bases and J 5 bases; nucleotides not matched to a gene: 5. The CDR3 DNA follows: TGTGCCAGCAGCTTCCGACTAGCGGGGATGACCGGGGAGCTGTTTTTT. Translating it yields CASSFRLAGMTGELFF.